The 14 T cell receptor beta chains in this list originate from one sample, sequenced in a study of T cell changes during pregnancy in multiple sclerosis. The method was immunoSEQ multiplex PCR; TCRdb's version includes in-frame clones alone and lacks a portion of them. The sample records just under 65,000 clones, 90% to 95% being singletons. Sequences were derived from peripheral blood, sampled in the third trimester of pregnancy. The source of these receptors is a female donor in good health, enrolled as a control in a pregnancy study.

The chain combines TRBV5-1 with TRBJ2-5; D unclear. The germline CDR1 and CDR2 sequences are SGHRS and YFSETQ. V shed 2 bases and J shed 1 base, with 6 bases lying between them. CDR3 length: 13 amino acids. The CDR3 protein is CASSFGAQETQYF. The CDR3 DNA reads as TGCGCCAGCAGCTTTGGAGCCCAAGAGACCCAGTACTTC.

This sequence joins TRBV19 and TRBJ2-7; 7 bases are shared with TRBD1. The CDR3 sequence is 14 residues long. The germline V gene has CDR1 LNHDA and CDR2 SQIVND (reference sequence). V was clipped by 3 bases and J by 0 bases; unmatched bases: 2. The chain's CDR3 is CASSMTGLSYEQYF. CDR3 sequence (DNA): TGTGCCAGTAGTATGACAGGGCTCTCCTACGAGCAGTACTTC.

This chain joins TRBV9 and TRBJ1-1, with a tentative D call TRBD1 (6 bases). Germline loops: CDR1 SGDLS, CDR2 YYNGEE. The CDR3 covers 15 residues. V was cut by 0 bases and J by 3 bases, with 12 bases left in between. The CDR3 spells CASSVVQGIDTEAFF. The CDR3 DNA reads as TGTGCCAGCAGCGTAGTGCAGGGGATCGACACTGAAGCTTTCTTT.

The chain joins TRBV5-2 to TRBJ1-2. TRBV5-2 is termed a pseudogene. There are 16 residues in the CDR3. CDR3 sequence (DNA): TGTGCCAGCAATCCTTGGGGAGTACGAAAGACCTATGGCTACACCTTC. Translating gives CASNPWGVRKTYGYTF.

V gene TRBV11-2 combines with J gene TRBJ2-5; TRBD2 matches at 15 bases. The germline CDR1 and CDR2 sequences are SGHAT and FQNNGV. The length of the CDR3 is 18 residues. With 3 bases clipped from V and 5 bases from J, the junction kept 10 bases outside the gene matches. The CDR3: CASSFQPQGLAGGETQYF. CDR3 nucleotides: TGTGCCAGCAGCTTCCAGCCCCAAGGACTAGCGGGAGGGGAGACCCAGTACTTC.

This clone was observed once. This chain joins TRBV5-1 and TRBJ1-2; 9 bases match TRBD1. CDR3 length: 13 amino acids. Trimming at V came to 3 bases and at J to 5 bases, leaving 2 bases not matched to a gene. Germline values: CDR1 SGHRS, CDR2 YFSETQ. The CDR3 is CASSSGQGYGYTF. The DNA of the CDR3 is TGCGCCAGCAGCTCGGGACAGGGATATGGCTACACCTTC.

CDR3 region: CASGPPLYEQYF. Here the CDR3 DNA reads TGTGCCAGCGGCCCCCCCCTCTACGAGCAGTACTTC. The chain recombines TRBV28 with TRBJ2-7; D remains ambiguous. CDR3 length: 12 residues. Per germline, CDR1 MDHEN and CDR2 SYDVKM. The V end lost 8 bases, the J end lost 3 bases, and 11 bases lay between the germline ends.

As to this clone: The same CDR3 is also encoded by other DNA sequences in this sample. The CDR3, as DNA: TGTGCCAGCCGACAGACAGCCAGTAATAATTCACCCCTCCACTTT. This translates into CASRQTASNNSPLHF. The chain is built from TRBV6-5 and TRBJ1-6; tentative D call: TRBD1 (5 bases). This CDR3 has 15 residues. Germline V gene lookup returns CDR1 MNHEY and CDR2 SVGAGI. V lost 8 bases and J lost 5, with 16 bases in between.

This clone was recorded a few times. This chain joins TRBV5-6 and TRBJ1-6, with D uncertain. CDR3 length: 14 residues. V lost 1 base, J lost 7 bases, and 9 bases lay in between. The germline CDR1 and CDR2 sequences are SGHDT and YYEEEE. The CDR3 loop is CASSLMSPNSPLHF. The CDR3 nucleotides are TGTGCCAGCAGCTTGATGAGCCCAAATTCACCCCTCCACTTT.

The chain joins TRBV5-4 to TRBJ1-2; D ambiguous. The CDR3 runs to 14 residues. V was shortened by 0 bases and J by 4 bases, with 10 bases between the two germline ends. CDR1 and CDR2 (germline): SGHNT, YYREEE (reference sequence). The CDR3 is CASSLGEGGYGYTF. The CDR3 nucleotides are TGTGCCAGCAGCTTGGGGGAGGGAGGCTATGGCTACACCTTC. The full variable domain, in which reference TRBV5-4 and TRBJ1-2 provide the parts outside the CDR3, is ETGVTQSPTHLIKTRGQQVTLRCSSQSGHNTVSWYQQALGQGPQFIFQYYREEENGRGNFPPRFSGLQFPNYSSELNVNALELDDSALYLCASSLGEGGYGYTFGSGTRLTVV.

This sequence joins TRBV6-5 and TRBJ2-7, with a tentative D call TRBD1 (6 bases). Trimming shortened V by 6 bases and J by 0 bases, and 15 bases separated the two germline ends. This CDR3 region has 15 residues. Per the germline V gene, CDR1 is MNHEY and CDR2 is SVGAGI. The CDR3 spells CASRPQTGRSYEQYF. As DNA, the CDR3 is TGTGCCAGCAGACCCCAGACAGGCCGCTCCTACGAGCAGTACTTC.

The chain recombines TRBV6-5 with TRBJ1-4; D not resolved. The CDR3 extends over 16 amino acids. Germline V CDR1 and CDR2: MNHEY, SVGAGI. V lost 0 bases to trimming and J lost 4 bases, with 12 bases between them. CDR3 DNA: TGTGCCAGCAGTTACTCGATGCGGAGGAGTAATGAAAAACTGTTTTTT. Encoded protein: CASSYSMRRSNEKLFF.

The CDR3 nucleotides are TGTGCCAGCAGTTACTCGATGGCAGGAGAAAAACTGTTTTTT. Translating it yields CASSYSMAGEKLFF. The genes are TRBV6-5 and TRBJ1-4, with D unresolved. V lost 0 bases and J lost 8, with 10 bases in between. Germline CDR1 MNHEY, CDR2 SVGAGI. This CDR3 contains 14 residues.

The gene calls are TRBV5-1 and TRBJ2-1, with 10 bases fitting TRBD2. The CDR3 sequence is 17 residues long. Germline loops: CDR1 SGHRS, CDR2 YFSETQ. The V and J ends lost 4 bases and 4 bases, in that order; junction bases with no gene match: 11. The chain's CDR3 is CASSPGASGGMYNEQFF. CDR3 bases: TGCGCCAGCAGCCCGGGGGCTAGCGGGGGAATGTACAATGAGCAGTTCTTC.